The T cell receptor (beta chain) described here comes from a study of shared clonotypes between healthy human individuals. Study observations and caveats: The authors expected sequencing depth to affect clonotype sharing among donors.

Per sorted-subset replicate PCR, input was 200 to 250 ng DNA, representing about 29,000 T cell genomes. The method was immunoSEQ multiplex PCR; TCRdb's version includes in-frame clones alone and lacks a portion of them. The sample has over 850,000 clones, around 82% seen once. In this sample, this clone turned up once. The antigen is unknown. The CD4+ fraction was divided into a CD45RA+ naive subset and a CD45RA-negative memory subset. The TCR originated in a man aged 18-30 years in good health. Some clones in this sample may be carry-over from other donors' samples. The sample consisted of memory CD4+ T cells from PBMCs. Subset here: CD45RA-negative fraction.

Here the CDR3 reads CASSLTGGTASGYTF. CDR3 DNA: TGTGCCAGCAGCTTAACGGGCGGGACAGCCTCCGGCTACACCTTC. The V call is TRBV7-3, the J call TRBJ1-2, with 7 bases fitting TRBD1. Germline lookup yields CDR1 SGHTA and CDR2 FQGTGA. This CDR3 is 15 amino acids long. Germline trimming cut 0 bases from V and 8 bases from J; bases unmatched to any gene: 9.